This T cell receptor (beta chain) was recovered during a study of patients and donors after allogeneic stem cell transplantation. V was cut by 3 bases and J by 1 base, with 18 bases left in between. The CDR3 sequence is 17 residues long. The germline V gene encodes CDR1 SGHDN and CDR2 FVKESK. This clonotype occurred many times. TCRdb processed the RT-PCR reads anew with MiXCR; each CDR3 protein has one entry. The sample consists of roughly 9,400 distinct CDR3 sequences, roughly 5.8% of them appearing once. V and J are TRBV14 and TRBJ1-1; a possible D gene is TRBD1 (6 bases). Source material: blood, either unsorted or a sorted T cell fraction (not recorded which). The receptor comes from a human donor who was either an allogeneic HSCT recipient or a stem cell or donor lymphocyte infusion donor (not recorded which). It is not recorded whose cells these are; they may come from a transplant donor. CDR3 nucleotides: TGTGCCAGCAGCCACATTGTCGGGGCAGGGGCGAACACTGAAGCTTTCTTT. Protein sequence: CASSHIVGAGANTEAFF.